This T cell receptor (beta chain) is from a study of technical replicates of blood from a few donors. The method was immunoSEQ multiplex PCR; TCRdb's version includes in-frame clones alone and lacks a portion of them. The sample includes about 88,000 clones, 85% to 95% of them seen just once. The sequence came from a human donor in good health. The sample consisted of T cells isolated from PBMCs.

The CDR3 region has the DNA TGTGCCAGCAGGAAGACAGCTCTCTCTGGAAACACCATATATTTT. Translated, it gives CASRKTALSGNTIYF. This sequence joins TRBV2 and TRBJ1-3; tentatively, D is TRBD1 (5 bases). Germline CDR1 reads SNHLY; CDR2 reads FYNNEI. V lost 6 bases to trimming and J lost 0 bases, with 12 bases between them. The CDR3 spans 15 residues. The whole variable domain, remainder taken from reference TRBV2 and TRBJ1-3, is EPEVTQTPSHQVTQMGQEVILRCVPISNHLYFYWYRQILGQKVEFLVSFYNNEISEKSEIFDDQFSVERPDGSNFTLKIRSTKLEDSAMYFCASRKTALSGNTIYFGEGSWLTVV.